One T cell receptor (beta chain) is described in this entry. Its target is unknown. CDR3 length: 13 amino acids. Germline loops: CDR1 LGHNT, CDR2 FRNRAP. Trimming took 0 bases from V and 6 from J, leaving 9 bases between them. The authors extracted RNA and reverse transcribed it into cDNA as the sequencing template. Some clones are missing from TCRdb's copy, which holds only in-frame ones; the method was immunoSEQ multiplex PCR. The sample lists 110,000 to 150,000 clones; roughly 54% were seen once. The sample is drawn from a study of CD8+ T cells in alopecia areata. Study-wide findings and caveats: Clonality was higher in lesional than normal scalp, especially in alopecia totalis/universalis.

As for treatment: oral pan-JAK inhibitor, 5-10 mg twice daily. The study team obtained lesional scalp punch biopsies and peripheral blood from alopecia areata patients. The specimen comprised CD8+ T cells sorted from blood, sampled at week 4, from a patient treated with tofacitinib. V gene TRBV12-5 combines with J gene TRBJ2-7; a possible D gene is TRBD1 (6 bases). This TCR came from a human donor with alopecia areata. CDR3 sequence (DNA): TGTGCTAGTGGTTTGGTCGAGGGGGTCGAGCAGTACTTC. It encodes CASGLVEGVEQYF.